A selection of T cell receptor beta chains follows, all from one sample in a study of blood T cell repertoires in COVID-19. Measured with immunoSEQ multiplex PCR; TCRdb has only the in-frame clones, and not every one. This sample has some 89,000 clones, with around 80% found just once. Sequencing input: peripheral blood. The source is a man between 65 and 85 years old with acute or convalescent COVID-19. CDR3s include the opening cysteine and the closing phenylalanine or tryptophan. Each record gives: D gene, clone size, V gene, J gene, CDR3 DNA, CDR3 protein. The D gene is left open where the match is weak. Not every row has a clone size; where given, it reads once, few, many or a size class.

NA	NA	TRBV6-2/TRBV6-3	TRBJ2-2	TGTGCCAGCAGTTACGAGGCTCCCAGGAGGATTAACACCGGGGAGCTGTTTTTT	CASSYEAPRRINTGELFF
NA	NA	TRBV15	TRBJ1-1	TGTGCCACCAGCAGAGTTCAGGGGTCGGGGACTGAAGCTTTCTTT	CATSRVQGSGTEAFF
NA	NA	TRBV3-1/TRBV3-2	TRBJ1-2	TGTGCCAGCAGCCAAGATCTAGGGGCGCACGGCTACACCTTC	CASSQDLGAHGYTF
TRBD1	once	TRBV2	TRBJ2-7	TGTGCCAGCGATGGGACAGGGCTCTACGAGCAGTACTTC	CASDGTGLYEQYF
NA	NA	TRBV5-4	TRBJ2-5	TGTGCCAGCAGCCAAGGACAGAGTCAAGAGACCCAGTACTTC	CASSQGQSQETQYF
NA	NA	TRBV6-4	TRBJ1-1	TGTGCCAGCAGCCCCGGGGGGGCCCAGGCCACTGAAGCTTTCTTT	CASSPGGAQATEAFF
TRBD1	NA	TRBV2	TRBJ1-3	TGTGCCAGCAGTGGTTCAAGGGGGCAGTTTGGAAACACCATATATTTT	CASSGSRGQFGNTIYF
TRBD1	NA	TRBV27	TRBJ1-1	TGTGCCAGCAGTTTCTCAGGGGGTACTGAAGCTTTCTTT	CASSFSGGTEAFF
TRBD2	once	TRBV5-1	TRBJ2-3	TGCGCCAGCAGCCGGGGGGTGCGGGGGTTCACAGATACGCAGTATTTT	CASSRGVRGFTDTQYF
NA	NA	TRBV11-2	TRBJ1-6	TGTGCCAGCAGCTCTCTCAGGGTAGGGCGGAATTCACCCCTCCACTTT	CASSSLRVGRNSPLHF
NA	NA	TRBV19	TRBJ2-3	TGTGCCAGTAGTCGGACACGTGATACGCAGTATTTT	CASSRTRDTQYF
TRBD1	NA	TRBV19	TRBJ1-3	TGTGCCAGTACCCCCGGGACAGGGACTGGAAACACCATATATTTT	CASTPGTGTGNTIYF
TRBD2	NA	TRBV7-2	TRBJ2-5	TGTGCCAGCAGCTTAGGGACTAGCGGTCTGGAGACCCAGTACTTC	CASSLGTSGLETQYF
NA	NA	TRBV19	TRBJ2-7	TGTGCCAGTAGTATCCCAGGGCCCTACGAGCAGTACTTC	CASSIPGPYEQYF
NA	few	TRBV6-6	TRBJ1-2	TGTGCCAGCAGTTACTCGGGCCTCTATGGCTACACCTTC	CASSYSGLYGYTF
TRBD1	NA	TRBV5-1	TRBJ2-1	TGCGCCAGCAGCCGTTACAGGGGAAGCTCCTACAATGAGCAGTTCTTC	CASSRYRGSSYNEQFF
NA	NA	TRBV4-1	TRBJ2-5	TGCGCCAGCAGCCAAAGGGGGGGACTGCTCCAAGAGACCCAGTACTTC	CASSQRGGLLQETQYF
NA	NA	TRBV2	TRBJ2-7	TGTGCCAGCAGTGAATCGCCGGGGAGCTCCTACGAGCAGTACTTC	CASSESPGSSYEQYF
TRBD1	NA	TRBV7-9	TRBJ2-5	TGTGCCAGCAGCTCCTTGGACAGGCTTGAGACCCAGTACTTC	CASSSLDRLETQYF
NA	NA	TRBV30	TRBJ1-1	TGTGCCTCAGTCAACACTGAAGCTTTCTTT	CASVNTEAFF
TRBD2	NA	TRBV7-2	TRBJ2-7	TGTGCCAGCAGCCTCGGACTAGAACCCTACGAGCAGTACTTC	CASSLGLEPYEQYF
TRBD2	NA	TRBV25-1	TRBJ2-1	TGTGCCAGCAGTCTAGCGGGGGGCCATAAGCAGTTCTTC	CASSLAGGHKQFF
TRBD1	NA	TRBV14	TRBJ1-2	TGTGCCAGCAGCCAAAGACCGGGACAGGGGGGCGGCTACACCTTC	CASSQRPGQGGGYTF
TRBD1	NA	TRBV5-1	TRBJ1-4	TGCGCCAGCAGCCCGGACAGGGGTGGTGAAAAACTGTTTTTT	CASSPDRGGEKLFF
NA	few	TRBV4-1	TRBJ1-2	TGCGCCAGCAGCCAAGGAACTGGGCAGGGGATTTGGAGGGGCTACACCTTC	CASSQGTGQGIWRGYTF
TRBD1	NA	TRBV3-1/TRBV3-2	TRBJ2-2	TGTGCCAGCAGCAGCCGGACAGGGAGGAACACCGGGGAGCTGTTTTTT	CASSSRTGRNTGELFF
NA	NA	TRBV12-3/TRBV12-4	TRBJ2-1	TGTGCCAGCAGTTTAACGGGTCGGGTTGAGCAGTTCTTC	CASSLTGRVEQFF
TRBD1	NA	TRBV7-9	TRBJ1-2	TGTGCCAGCAGCTTAGCAGGGACAGGGTTTGGCTACACCTTC	CASSLAGTGFGYTF
NA	once	TRBV25-1	TRBJ1-1	TGTGCCAGCAGTGAGGGGGGGAGAGCCAAAGCTTTCTTT	CASSEGGRAKAFF
NA	NA	TRBV19	TRBJ1-1	TGTGCCAGTAGTGTCGGTCAGCGGACTGAAGCTTTCTTT	CASSVGQRTEAFF
NA	NA	TRBV19	TRBJ1-1	TGTGCCAGTAGATCGGCCGGGGGGAAGGACACTGAAGCTTTCTTT	CASRSAGGKDTEAFF
NA	NA	TRBV6-5	TRBJ2-3	TGTGCCGGATCTCCGCGGGCTAGCGCAGATACGCAGTATTTT	CAGSPRASADTQYF
TRBD2	NA	TRBV30	TRBJ2-5	TGTGCCTGGACGGGAGGGGAGACCCAGTACTTC	CAWTGGETQYF
NA	NA	TRBV4-1	TRBJ1-2	TGCGCCAGCAGCCAAACCCAGGATTACTATGGCTACACCTTC	CASSQTQDYYGYTF
NA	once	TRBV7-2	TRBJ2-5	TGTGCCAGCAGCTGGGCCGGGACTGCGCAGGAGACCCAGTACTTC	CASSWAGTAQETQYF
NA	NA	TRBV20-1	TRBJ2-7	TGCAGTGCTAGTCCCACCTACGAGCAGTACTTC	CSASPTYEQYF
TRBD1	NA	TRBV7-8	TRBJ2-7	TGTGCCAGCAGCTTACGTGGGACAGGGCTGTTGGACGAGCAGTACTTC	CASSLRGTGLLDEQYF
TRBD1	NA	TRBV5-1	TRBJ2-1	TGCGCCAGCACTCCTGAGACAGGGCCACACAATGAGCAGTTCTTC	CASTPETGPHNEQFF
TRBD2	NA	TRBV29-1	TRBJ2-3	TGCAGCGCTTCCGGCGGGGGGGCCTTCGCAGATACGCAGTATTTT	CSASGGGAFADTQYF
NA	few	TRBV7-2	TRBJ2-2	TGTGCCAGCAGCTTATCGCACTTAAGCGGCGGGGAGCTGTTTTTT	CASSLSHLSGGELFF
NA	NA	TRBV18	TRBJ2-1	TGTGCCAGCTCACCAGGGGCAAATGAGCAGTTCTTC	CASSPGANEQFF
NA	NA	TRBV2	TRBJ2-1	TGTGCCAGCACCGAGGGGGTTAGCTCCTACAATGAGCAGTTCTTC	CASTEGVSSYNEQFF
TRBD1	few	TRBV7-9	TRBJ2-2	TGTGCCAGCAGTTTGGTCGGCGCAGGGGGAGCCGGGGAGCTGTTTTTT	CASSLVGAGGAGELFF
NA	NA	TRBV2	TRBJ2-7	TGTGCCAGCAGTGTTGGGCAGGGGCCACGGAACTACGAGCAGTACTTC	CASSVGQGPRNYEQYF
NA	once	TRBV28	TRBJ2-2	TGTGCCAGCAACCCTCTCGGGGTTGGCACCGGGGAGCTGTTTTTT	CASNPLGVGTGELFF
NA	NA	TRBV21-1	TRBJ1-4	TGTGCCAGCAGCCGAAGACAGGGAGTGTCAACTAATGAAAAACTGTTTTTT	CASSRRQGVSTNEKLFF
TRBD2	few	TRBV27	TRBJ2-2	TGTGCCAGCAGTGCGGCCGGGAGGAGCACCGGGGAGCTGTTTTTT	CASSAAGRSTGELFF
TRBD2	once	TRBV5-1	TRBJ2-5	TGCGCCAGCAGGACTAGCGGGCACCTCCAAGAGACCCAGTACTTC	CASRTSGHLQETQYF
TRBD1	NA	TRBV5-6	TRBJ1-1	TGTGCCAGCAGCTTGGAGGTCAGGGGGACTGAAGCTTTCTTT	CASSLEVRGTEAFF
NA	NA	TRBV7-2	TRBJ2-5	TGTGCCAGCAGCACGTCCGGAGGGGAGACCCAGTACTTC	CASSTSGGETQYF
NA	few	TRBV7-3	TRBJ2-3	TGTGCCAGCAGCTTAAGTCGAGGAGATACGCAGTATTTT	CASSLSRGDTQYF
TRBD2	NA	TRBV6-5	TRBJ2-5	TGTGCCAGCAGTTATTCTAGCGGGGGTTCCCAGTACTTC	CASSYSSGGSQYF
NA	NA	TRBV5-6	TRBJ2-7	TGTGCCAGCAGCGGCCGAGGTCTTGCCTACGAGCAGTACTTC	CASSGRGLAYEQYF
TRBD1	NA	TRBV29-1	TRBJ2-1	TGCAGCGTTGACGCTTTTGAGGGGGCGAACAATGAGCAGTTCTTC	CSVDAFEGANNEQFF
TRBD2	once	TRBV4-1	TRBJ2-2	TGCGCCCGCAGCCGAGAGTGGGGGGGCACCGGGGAGCTGTTTTTT	CARSREWGGTGELFF
TRBD1	NA	TRBV7-2	TRBJ1-3	TGTGCCAGCAGCTTTAACGGACAGGGGAACACCATATATTTT	CASSFNGQGNTIYF
NA	once	TRBV7-9	TRBJ1-1	TGTGCCAGCAACGGCCCGGGGGGCACTGAAGCTTTCTTT	CASNGPGGTEAFF
TRBD1	NA	TRBV7-9	TRBJ1-2	TGTGCCAGCAGCCTCGCCCCCTCGACAGGGGCTGGTTATGGCTACACCTTC	CASSLAPSTGAGYGYTF
NA	NA	TRBV18	TRBJ2-5	TGTGCCAGCTCGCCCTTACTTGGCCAAGAGACCCAGTACTTC	CASSPLLGQETQYF
TRBD1	NA	TRBV18	TRBJ1-5	TGTGCCAGCTCACCCGGGACAGATCAGCCCCAGCATTTT	CASSPGTDQPQHF